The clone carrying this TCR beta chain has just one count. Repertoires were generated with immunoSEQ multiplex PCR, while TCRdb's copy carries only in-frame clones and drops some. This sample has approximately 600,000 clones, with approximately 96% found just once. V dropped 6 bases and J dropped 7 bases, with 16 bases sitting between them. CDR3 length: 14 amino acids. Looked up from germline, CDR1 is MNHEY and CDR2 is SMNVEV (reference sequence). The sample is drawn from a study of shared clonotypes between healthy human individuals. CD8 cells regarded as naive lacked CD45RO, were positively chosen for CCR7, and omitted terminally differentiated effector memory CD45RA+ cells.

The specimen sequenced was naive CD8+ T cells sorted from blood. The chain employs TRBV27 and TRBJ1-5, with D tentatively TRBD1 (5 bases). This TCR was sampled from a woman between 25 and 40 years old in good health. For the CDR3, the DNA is TGTGCCAGCAGCTATAGGGGACCGGGACAGCCCCAGCATTTT. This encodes CASSYRGPGQPQHF.